The entry that follows covers one T cell receptor (beta chain) sequence. These data come from a study of long-term antiretroviral therapy in people with HIV. They ran version v3.0 of the immunoSEQ assay at survey level. Libraries were prepared by immunoSEQ multiplex PCR; TCRdb keeps only in-frame clonotypes and omits some of them. The sample has 40,000 or so clones, less than 90% seen once; the top ten hold less than 8%. The starting material was unsorted PBMCs, obtained 1 year after starting antiretroviral therapy. This receptor was identified in a young man with HIV.

Written as DNA, the CDR3 is TGTGCCAGCACCGGAGGGGGACAGGGTAACAATGAGCAGTTCTTC. Protein: CASTGGGQGNNEQFF. V gene TRBV2 combines with J gene TRBJ2-1, with 9 positions matching TRBD1. CDR1 is SNHLY and CDR2 is FYNNEI in the germline V gene. J lost 5 bases, V lost 7 bases, and 9 bases had no gene match. CDR3 length: 15 amino acids.